This T cell receptor beta chain was found in a study of relationships among human T cell subsets. Whole-study results and caveats: Th1, Th2 and regulatory subsets overlapped substantially in CDR3 sequences.

The CDR3 runs to 14 residues. Looked up from germline, CDR1 is SGHAT and CDR2 is FQNNGV. The J segment lost 8 bases and the V segment lost 5 bases, leaving 8 bases of the junction unmatched. Comment on this clonotype: Antigen unknown.

Semiquantitative ARM-PCR amplified T cell receptor alpha and beta CDR3 regions from mRNA. ARM-PCR used tagged nested gene-specific primers, then communal superprimers for exponential amplification. TCRdb redid the calling of the multiplex PCR reads with MiXCR, one entry per CDR3 protein. This sample has about 2,600 distinct CDR3 sequences, with roughly 40% found just once. Anti-CD69 microbeads isolated CD45RA-RO-CD69+ activated T cells. Sequenced input: activated T cells sorted from blood. The sample's subset: CD45RA-RO-CD69+ activated T cells. The V gene is TRBV11-2, the J gene TRBJ2-1, with TRBD2 matching 8 bases. The clonotype comes from a man in his forties in good health. This chain's CDR3 is CASSLGLASDEQFF. The CDR3 nucleotides are TGTGCCAGCAGCCTCGGACTAGCCTCGGATGAGCAGTTCTTC.